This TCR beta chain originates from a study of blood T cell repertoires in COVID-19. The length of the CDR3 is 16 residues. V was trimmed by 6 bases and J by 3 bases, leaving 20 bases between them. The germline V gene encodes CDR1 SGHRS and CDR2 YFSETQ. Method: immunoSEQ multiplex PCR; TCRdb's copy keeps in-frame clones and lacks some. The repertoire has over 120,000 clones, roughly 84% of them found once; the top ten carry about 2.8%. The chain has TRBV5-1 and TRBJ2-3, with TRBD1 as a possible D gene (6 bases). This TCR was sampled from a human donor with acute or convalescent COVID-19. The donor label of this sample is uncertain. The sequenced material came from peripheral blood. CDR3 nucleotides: TGCGCCAGCAAACCCGGGACACTGGGGCGGACAGATACGCAGTATTTT. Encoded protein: CASKPGTLGRTDTQYF.